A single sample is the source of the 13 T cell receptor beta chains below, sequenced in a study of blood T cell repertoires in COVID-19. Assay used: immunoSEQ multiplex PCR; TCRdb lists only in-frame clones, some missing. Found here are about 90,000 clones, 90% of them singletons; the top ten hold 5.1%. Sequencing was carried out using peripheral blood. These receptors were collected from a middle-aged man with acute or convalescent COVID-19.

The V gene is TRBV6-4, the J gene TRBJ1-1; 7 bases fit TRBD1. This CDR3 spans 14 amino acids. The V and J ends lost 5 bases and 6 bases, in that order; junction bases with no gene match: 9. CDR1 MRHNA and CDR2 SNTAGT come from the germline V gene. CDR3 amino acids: CASSLTGSRSEAFF. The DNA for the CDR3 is TGTGCCAGCAGTCTGACAGGGTCGAGGTCTGAAGCTTTCTTT.

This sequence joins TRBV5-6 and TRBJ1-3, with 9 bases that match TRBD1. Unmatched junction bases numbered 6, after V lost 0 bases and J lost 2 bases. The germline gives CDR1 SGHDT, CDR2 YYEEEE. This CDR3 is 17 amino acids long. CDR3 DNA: TGTGCCAGCAGCTTGGGGCCCGGGGACAGGGCTGGAAACACCATATATTTT. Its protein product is CASSLGPGDRAGNTIYF. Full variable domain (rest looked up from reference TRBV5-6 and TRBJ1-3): DAGVTQSPTHLIKTRGQQVTLRCSPKSGHDTVSWYQQALGQGPQFIFQYYEEEERQRGNFPDRFSGHQFPNYSSELNVNALLLGDSALYLCASSLGPGDRAGNTIYFGEGSWLTVV.

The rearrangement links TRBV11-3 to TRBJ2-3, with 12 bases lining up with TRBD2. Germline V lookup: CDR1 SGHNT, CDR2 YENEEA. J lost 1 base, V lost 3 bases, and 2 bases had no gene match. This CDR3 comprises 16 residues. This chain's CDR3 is CASSFSSGRGTDTQYF. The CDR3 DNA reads TGTGCCAGCAGCTTCTCTAGCGGGAGGGGCACAGATACGCAGTATTTT.

The CDR3 spells CASGLVDRGRANGYTF. CDR3 DNA: TGTGCTAGTGGTTTGGTGGACAGGGGGCGGGCGAATGGCTACACCTTC. V gene TRBV12-5 combines with J gene TRBJ1-2; the match to TRBD1 covers 11 bases. Germline CDR1 is LGHNT and CDR2 is FRNRAP. V lost 0 bases and J lost 6; bases outside the gene matches: 6. This CDR3 spans 16 amino acids.

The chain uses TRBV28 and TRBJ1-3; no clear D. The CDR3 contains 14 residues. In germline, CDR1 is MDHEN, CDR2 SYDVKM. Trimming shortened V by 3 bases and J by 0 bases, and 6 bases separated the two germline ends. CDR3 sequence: CASSFANSGNTIYF. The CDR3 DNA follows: TGTGCCAGCAGTTTCGCGAACTCTGGAAACACCATATATTTT.

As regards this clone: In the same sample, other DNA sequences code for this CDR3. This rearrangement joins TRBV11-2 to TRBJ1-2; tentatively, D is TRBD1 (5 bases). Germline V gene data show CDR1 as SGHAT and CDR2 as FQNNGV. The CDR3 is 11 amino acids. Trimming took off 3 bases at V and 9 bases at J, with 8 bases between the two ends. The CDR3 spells CASSLGGSYTF. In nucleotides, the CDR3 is TGTGCCAGCAGCTTGGGGGGGAGCTACACCTTC. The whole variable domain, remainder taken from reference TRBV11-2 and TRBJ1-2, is EAGVAQSPRYKIIEKRQSVAFWCNPISGHATLYWYQQILGQGPKLLIQFQNNGVVDDSQLPKDRFSAERLKGVDSTLKIQPAKLEDSAVYLCASSLGGSYTFGSGTRLTVV.

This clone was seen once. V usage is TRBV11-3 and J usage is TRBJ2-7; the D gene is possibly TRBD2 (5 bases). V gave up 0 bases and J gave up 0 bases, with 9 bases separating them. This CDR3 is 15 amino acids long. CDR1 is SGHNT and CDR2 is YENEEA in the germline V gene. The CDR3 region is CASSLEGLFSYEQYF. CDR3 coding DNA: TGTGCCAGCAGCTTAGAAGGACTCTTCTCCTACGAGCAGTACTTC.

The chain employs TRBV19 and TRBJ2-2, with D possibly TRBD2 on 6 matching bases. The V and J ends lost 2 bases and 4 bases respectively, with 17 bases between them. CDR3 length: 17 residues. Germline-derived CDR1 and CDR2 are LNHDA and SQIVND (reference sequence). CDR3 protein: CASSIRTPTSFTGELFF. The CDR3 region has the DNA TGTGCCAGTAGTATAAGAACCCCCACTAGCTTCACCGGGGAGCTGTTTTTT.

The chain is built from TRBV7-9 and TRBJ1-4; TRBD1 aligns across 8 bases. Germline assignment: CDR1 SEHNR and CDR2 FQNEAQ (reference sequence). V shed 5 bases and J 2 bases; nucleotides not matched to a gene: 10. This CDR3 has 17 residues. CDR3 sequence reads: CASSPDRVGSTNEKLFF. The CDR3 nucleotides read TGTGCCAGCAGCCCGGACAGGGTCGGGTCGACTAATGAAAAACTGTTTTTT. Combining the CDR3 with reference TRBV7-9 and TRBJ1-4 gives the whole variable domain DTGVSQNPRHKITKRGQNVTFRCDPISEHNRLYWYRQTLGQGPEFLTYFQNEAQLEKSRLLSDRFSAERPKGSFSTLEIQRTEQGDSAMYLCASSPDRVGSTNEKLFFGSGTQLSVL.

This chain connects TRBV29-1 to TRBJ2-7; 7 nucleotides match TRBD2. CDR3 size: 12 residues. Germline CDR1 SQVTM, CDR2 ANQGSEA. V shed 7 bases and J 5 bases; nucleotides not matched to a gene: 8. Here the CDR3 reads CSATLGRDEQYF. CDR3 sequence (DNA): TGCAGCGCAACACTGGGGAGGGACGAGCAGTACTTC.

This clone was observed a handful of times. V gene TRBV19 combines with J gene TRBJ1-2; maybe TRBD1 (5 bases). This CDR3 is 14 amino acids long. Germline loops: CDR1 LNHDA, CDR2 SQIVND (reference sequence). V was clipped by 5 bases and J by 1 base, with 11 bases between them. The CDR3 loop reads CASSLGGINYGYTF. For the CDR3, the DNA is TGTGCCAGTAGTCTGGGGGGGATTAACTATGGCTACACCTTC.

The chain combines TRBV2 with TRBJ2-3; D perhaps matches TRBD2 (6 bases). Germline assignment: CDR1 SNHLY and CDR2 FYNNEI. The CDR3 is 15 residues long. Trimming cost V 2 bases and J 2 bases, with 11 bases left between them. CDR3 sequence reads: CASSEILANTDTQYF. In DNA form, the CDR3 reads TGTGCCAGCAGTGAAATTCTAGCGAACACAGATACGCAGTATTTT. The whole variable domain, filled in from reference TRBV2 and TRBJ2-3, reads EPEVTQTPSHQVTQMGQEVILRCVPISNHLYFYWYRQILGQKVEFLVSFYNNEISEKSEIFDDQFSVERPDGSNFTLKIRSTKLEDSAMYFCASSEILANTDTQYFGPGTRLTVL.

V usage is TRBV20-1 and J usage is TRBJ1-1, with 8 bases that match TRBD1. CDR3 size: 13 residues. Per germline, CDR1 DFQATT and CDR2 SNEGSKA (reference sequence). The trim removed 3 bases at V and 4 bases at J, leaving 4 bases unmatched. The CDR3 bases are TGCAGTGCTAGTAAGGACAGGGCCACTGAAGCTTTCTTT. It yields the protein CSASKDRATEAFF.